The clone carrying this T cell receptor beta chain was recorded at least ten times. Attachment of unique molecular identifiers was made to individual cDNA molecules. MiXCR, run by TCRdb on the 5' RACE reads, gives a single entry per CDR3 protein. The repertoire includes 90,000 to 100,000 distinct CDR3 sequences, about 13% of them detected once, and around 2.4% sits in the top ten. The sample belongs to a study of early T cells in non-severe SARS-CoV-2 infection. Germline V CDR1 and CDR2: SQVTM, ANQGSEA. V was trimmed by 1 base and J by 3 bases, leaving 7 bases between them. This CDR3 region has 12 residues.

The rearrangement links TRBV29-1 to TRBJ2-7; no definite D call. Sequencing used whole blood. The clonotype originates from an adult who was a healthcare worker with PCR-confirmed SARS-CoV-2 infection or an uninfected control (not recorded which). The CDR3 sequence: CSVEGPGYEQYF. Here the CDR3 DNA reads TGCAGCGTTGAAGGGCCAGGCTACGAGCAGTACTTC.